Below, 14 T cell receptor beta chains from the same sample are listed, as sequenced in a study of T-cell memory formation after mild COVID-19. One entry per CDR3 protein, called by TCRdb with MiXCR from the 5' RACE reads. The sample has fewer than 700,000 distinct CDR3 sequences; approximately 18% are singletons. The sample was PBMCs or a T cell subset sorted from them (not recorded which). Receptors were obtained from an adult woman who had mild COVID-19 (a few samples of this study predate the infection). Cell type and time point are not known.

In DNA form, the CDR3 reads TGTGCCACCAACGACGGAGCCCTCCAGTACTTC. Its protein is CATNDGALQYF. This chain links TRBV24-1 with TRBJ2-5, with D uncertain. With 8 bases removed from V and 10 bases from J, the gap between germline ends came to 13 bases. CDR1 and CDR2 from the germline V gene are KGHDR and SFDVKD. This CDR3 region has 11 residues.

This clonotype was counted between two and nine times. The gene calls are TRBV11-2 and TRBJ1-1, with D unresolved. This CDR3 is built from 13 residues. CDR1 is SGHAT and CDR2 is FQNNGV in the germline V gene. V shed 1 base and J shed 8 bases, with 11 bases lying between them. The CDR3 DNA is TGTGCCAGCAGCTTAGTCGTGGCCCCAGAAGCTTTCTTT. Translating gives CASSLVVAPEAFF.

Comments on this clonotype: The junction departs from the called germline gene at one end, perhaps through a read error. The chain joins TRBV6-1 to TRBJ2-2, with TRBD2 identical over 7 bases. The CDR3 spans 16 residues. The germline gives CDR1 MNHNS, CDR2 SASEGT. CDR3 in amino acids: CDSSGALAAYTGELFF. The CDR3 coding sequence is TGTGACAGCAGTGGAGCCCTAGCGGCCTACACCGGGGAGCTGTTTTTT.

This chain connects TRBV20-1 to TRBJ2-2; 7 bases match TRBD2. CDR1 DFQATT and CDR2 SNEGSKA come from the germline V gene (reference sequence). V lost 7 bases, J lost 3 bases, and 11 bases stayed unmatched. There are 15 residues in the CDR3. CDR3 loop: CSVKRWAGDTGELFF. In nucleotides, the CDR3 is TGCAGTGTCAAGAGGTGGGCGGGAGACACCGGGGAGCTGTTTTTT.

In this sample, this clonotype turned up a few times. V gene TRBV29-1 combines with J gene TRBJ2-5; the D gene could be TRBD1 or TRBD2 (5 bases each). V dropped 6 bases and J dropped 10 bases, with 12 bases sitting between them. This CDR3 is 10 amino acids long. Germline CDR1 SQVTM, CDR2 ANQGSEA. The CDR3 DNA sequence: TGCAGCGTAGATTTGGGACGCCAGTACTTC. Protein product: CSVDLGRQYF.

The chain carries TRBV20-1 and TRBJ2-2; no reliable D call. Germline V gene sequence: CDR1 DFQATT, CDR2 SNEGSKA (reference sequence). The CDR3 totals 14 residues. V was shortened by 6 bases and J by 5 bases, with 16 bases between the two germline ends. The CDR3 here is CSAPGPTQTGELFF. DNA for the CDR3: TGCAGTGCCCCCGGGCCTACTCAAACCGGGGAGCTGTTTTTT.

The chain carries TRBV30 and TRBJ2-5; unclear D gene. Trimming cost V 0 bases and J 1 base, with 3 bases left between them. The CDR3 sequence is 12 residues long. Germline CDR1 is GTSNPN and CDR2 is SVGIG (reference sequence). CDR3 loop: CAWSVGQETQYF. CDR3 DNA: TGTGCCTGGAGTGTAGGCCAAGAGACCCAGTACTTC.

CDR3 coding DNA: TGTGCCAGTAGTACGGGGCTAGCGGGGAAGTTCTACGAGCAGTACTTC. Protein product: CASSTGLAGKFYEQYF. The V and J genes are TRBV19 and TRBJ2-7; 9 nucleotides agree with TRBD2. V was clipped by 4 bases and J by 3 bases; unmatched bases: 10. Germline loops: CDR1 LNHDA, CDR2 SQIVND (reference sequence). The CDR3 runs to 16 residues.

The count of this clonotype is one. The CDR3 reads CASAVAVGAFF. The CDR3 DNA sequence: TGTGCCAGCGCGGTCGCAGTTGGAGCTTTCTTT. This chain links TRBV12-3 or TRBV12-4 with TRBJ1-1, with unresolved D. CDR3 size: 11 residues. Trimming pared 8 bases from V and 10 bases from J, leaving 14 bases between.

This clonotype was seen a handful of times. The chain combines TRBV12-3 or TRBV12-4 with TRBJ1-3; D gene unclear. The CDR3 has 10 amino acids. V gave up 11 bases and J gave up 1 base, with 3 bases separating them. This CDR3 reads CASSGNTIYF. The CDR3 DNA reads TGTGCCTCTTCTGGAAACACCATATATTTT.

This chain uses TRBV4-2 with TRBJ2-2; 7 bases are a match to TRBD1. V dropped 3 bases and J dropped 4; count of bases not matched to a gene: 5. In germline, CDR1 is LGHNA, CDR2 YNFKEQ. This CDR3 contains 15 residues. The CDR3 protein is CASSQGTATTGELFF. DNA for the CDR3: TGTGCCAGCAGCCAGGGGACAGCCACCACCGGGGAGCTGTTTTTT.

This sequence joins TRBV5-8 and TRBJ2-3, with TRBD1 as a possible D gene (6 bases). The CDR3 has 16 amino acids. Germline-derived CDR1 and CDR2 are SGHTS and YDEGEE. Trimming cost V 0 bases and J 1 base, with 12 bases left between them. In DNA form, the CDR3 reads TGTGCCAGCAGCTTGGAATTAAACAGGGGCACAGATACGCAGTATTTT. The encoded protein is CASSLELNRGTDTQYF.

In its sample, this clonotype was seen a few times. The chain uses TRBV12-3 or TRBV12-4 and TRBJ2-2; 9 bases match TRBD1. The CDR3 is made up of 16 amino acids. V trimming: 4 bases; J trimming: 3 bases; junction bases outside the gene matches: 6. CDR3 bases: TGTGCCAGCAGTTCCCGGGACAGGGAGGACACCGGGGAGCTGTTTTTT. The encoded protein is CASSSRDREDTGELFF.

This clonotype was picked up a small number of times. The CDR3 coding sequence is TGTGCCAGCAGTTCCCGTAAGGGGAGGACTGAAGCTTTCTTT. Translating gives CASSSRKGRTEAFF. The V call is TRBV12-3 or TRBV12-4, the J call TRBJ1-1; perhaps TRBD1 as D (5 bases). The V and J ends lost 4 bases and 5 bases respectively, with 14 bases between them. The CDR3 has 14 residues.